The 25 T cell receptor beta chains below all came from one sample that was sequenced in a study of T cells expressing NK-cell markers. Reanalyzing the 5' RACE reads, TCRdb keeps one entry per CDR3 protein, without DNA. The repertoire table contains about 460,000 distinct CDR3 sequences. Input material: blood T cells: a sorted CD56 or NKG2C T cell subset, CD4+ or CD8+ T cells, or bulk PBMC T cells (not recorded which). These receptors were collected from a woman aged 50 to 65 in good health.

The V call is TRBV9, the J call TRBJ2-2. CDR1 and CDR2 from the germline V gene are SGDLS and YYNGEE. This CDR3 contains 16 residues. The CDR3 loop is CASSVSLGPNTGELFF.

This chain joins TRBV5-6 and TRBJ1-2; TCRdb's D call, TRBD1, is unchecked because there is no DNA. Germline values: CDR1 SGHDT, CDR2 YYEEEE. This CDR3 is 15 amino acids long. The CDR3 protein is CASSLGGDGNYGYTF.

The chain links TRBV9 to TRBJ2-1; TCRdb returns TRBD2, unconfirmable since there is no DNA. The CDR3 extends over 15 amino acids. Germline V gene data show CDR1 as SGDLS and CDR2 as YYNGEE. CDR3 residues: CASSVGRGPPQEQFF.

The chain has TRBV6-5 and TRBJ2-7; TCRdb reports TRBD1, a call that lacks DNA to check it against. Germline V gene lookup returns CDR1 MNHEY and CDR2 SVGAGI. The CDR3 length is 16 residues. The CDR3: CASSYFPGSRSYEQYF.

CDR3: CASNPGLDQDEQFF. The chain carries TRBV12-3 or TRBV12-4 and TRBJ2-1; TCRdb selects TRBD2, and the lack of DNA leaves this call unchecked. The CDR3 loop spans 14 amino acids.

V usage is TRBV2 and J usage is TRBJ1-6; there is no DNA to check the TCRdb D call of TRBD1. This CDR3 has 13 residues. In germline, CDR1 is SNHLY, CDR2 FYNNEI. The chain's CDR3 is CASSRDRDSPLHF. Based on the CDR3 plus reference TRBV2 and TRBJ1-6, the full variable domain is EPEVTQTPSHQVTQMGQEVILRCVPISNHLYFYWYRQILGQKVEFLVSFYNNEISEKSEIFDDQFSVERPDGSNFTLKIRSTKLEDSAMYFCASSRDRDSPLHFGNGTRLTVT.

V usage is TRBV7-8 and J usage is TRBJ2-1; the D call from TCRdb, TRBD1, cannot be confirmed without DNA. The CDR3 has 16 amino acids. Germline V lookup: CDR1 SGHVS, CDR2 FQNEAQ. CDR3 sequence: CASSLVGQGARNEQFF.

This chain links TRBV5-1 with TRBJ2-1; the TCRdb call, TRBD1, lacks DNA for checking. The CDR3 is 17 residues long. CDR1 SGHRS and CDR2 YFSETQ come from the germline V gene. CDR3 residues: CASSLMGQRLPGGEQFF.

This chain uses TRBV6-1 with TRBJ1-1. There are 17 residues in the CDR3. Germline lookup yields CDR1 MNHNS and CDR2 SASEGT. This chain's CDR3 is CASSPTNIMGMNTEAFF.

The chain joins TRBV20-1 to TRBJ1-6; TCRdb outputs TRBD1, but without DNA this stays unchecked. The germline CDR1 and CDR2 sequences are DFQATT and SNEGSKA (reference sequence). The CDR3 has 14 amino acids. The CDR3 loop reads CSARGRQVDSPLHF.

The rearrangement joins TRBV6-6 to TRBJ2-2; without DNA, the TCRdb call of TRBD2 cannot be checked. The CDR3 length is 17 residues. Germline V gene lookup returns CDR1 MNHNY and CDR2 SVGAGI (reference sequence). The chain's CDR3 is CASCRTRLAGASGELFF.

V is TRBV6-5 and J is TRBJ2-3; TCRdb gives TRBD1 as the D gene, but with no DNA this cannot be confirmed. The length of the CDR3 is 12 residues. Germline assignment: CDR1 MNHEY and CDR2 SVGAGI. The CDR3 here is CASSARDHTQYF.

The chain carries TRBV20-1 and TRBJ1-3. Germline assignment: CDR1 DFQATT and CDR2 SNEGSKA (reference sequence). This CDR3 contains 15 residues. CDR3 sequence: CSAKDPLSSGNTIYF.

The chain combines TRBV4-1 with TRBJ2-1. There are 15 residues in the CDR3. Germline CDR1 and CDR2: MGHRA and YSYEKL. CDR3 residues: CASSRIGSSYNEQFF.

The CDR3 protein is CASSLGTGGAGTDTQYF. V gene TRBV5-5 combines with J gene TRBJ2-3; TCRdb designates TRBD1, a call that cannot be tested without DNA. The CDR3 length is 17 residues. Germline V gene sequence: CDR1 SGHKS, CDR2 YYEKEE (reference sequence).

This chain connects TRBV20-1 to TRBJ2-3; TCRdb selects TRBD1, and the lack of DNA leaves this call unchecked. The germline CDR1 and CDR2 sequences are DFQATT and SNEGSKA (reference sequence). The CDR3 consists of 14 residues. CDR3 amino acids: CSARDGRGTDTQYF.

The chain recombines TRBV5-1 with TRBJ2-1; lacking DNA, the TRBD2 call made by TCRdb goes unchecked. The CDR3 has 15 amino acids. From germline, CDR1 is SGHRS and CDR2 YFSETQ. CDR3 in amino acids: CASSSKGGSWYEQFF. The full variable domain, with the rest looked up from reference TRBV5-1 and TRBJ2-1, is KAGVTQTPRYLIKTRGQQVTLSCSPISGHRSVSWYQQTPGQGLQFLFEYFSETQRNKGNFPGRFSGRQFSNSRSEMNVSTLELGDSALYLCASSSKGGSWYEQFFGPGTRLTVL.

The chain uses TRBV29-1 and TRBJ2-1; without DNA, the TCRdb call of TRBD2 cannot be checked. The V gene's germline CDR1 is SQVTM and CDR2 ANQGSEA. The CDR3 contains 14 residues. The CDR3 protein is CSVDFVQGRNEQFF.

V gene TRBV6-1 combines with J gene TRBJ2-7. Germline V CDR1 and CDR2: MNHNS, SASEGT. The CDR3 has 13 amino acids. The CDR3 sequence is CASSGRYSYEQYF.

The chain is built from TRBV24-1 and TRBJ2-3; TCRdb's D call, TRBD1, is unchecked because there is no DNA. CDR3 length: 16 amino acids. CDR1 is KGHDR, CDR2 SFDVKD, per germline. The CDR3 region is CATSDLNGPGPDTQYF.

V usage is TRBV2 and J usage is TRBJ2-1; TCRdb proposes TRBD2, but this gene call is untestable without DNA. Germline CDR1 and CDR2: SNHLY and FYNNEI. The CDR3 runs to 15 residues. The CDR3 spells CASSPTSGSRNEQFF.

V is TRBV27 and J is TRBJ2-7; with no DNA, the TCRdb D assignment of TRBD2 cannot be verified. Germline CDR1 MNHEY, CDR2 SMNVEV (reference sequence). The CDR3 is made up of 11 amino acids. CDR3 sequence reads: CTSGPLYEQYF.

The V call is TRBV6-2 or TRBV6-3, the J call TRBJ2-1; the TCRdb D gene call, TRBD2, has no DNA to confirm it. In germline, CDR1 is MNHEY, CDR2 SVGEGT. The CDR3 contains 18 residues. This CDR3 is CASSSPGASGSRWNEQFF.

The chain links TRBV20-1 to TRBJ1-5; checking the TCRdb D call of TRBD1 is not possible without DNA. CDR1 and CDR2 (germline): DFQATT, SNEGSKA (reference sequence). CDR3 size: 14 residues. CDR3 sequence: CSAGRGSGNQPQHF.

The rearrangement joins TRBV10-2 to TRBJ2-7; lacking DNA, the TRBD1 call made by TCRdb goes unchecked. Germline CDR1 WSHSY, CDR2 SAAADI. The length of the CDR3 is 15 residues. CDR3 sequence: CASSVLKGQAYEQYF.